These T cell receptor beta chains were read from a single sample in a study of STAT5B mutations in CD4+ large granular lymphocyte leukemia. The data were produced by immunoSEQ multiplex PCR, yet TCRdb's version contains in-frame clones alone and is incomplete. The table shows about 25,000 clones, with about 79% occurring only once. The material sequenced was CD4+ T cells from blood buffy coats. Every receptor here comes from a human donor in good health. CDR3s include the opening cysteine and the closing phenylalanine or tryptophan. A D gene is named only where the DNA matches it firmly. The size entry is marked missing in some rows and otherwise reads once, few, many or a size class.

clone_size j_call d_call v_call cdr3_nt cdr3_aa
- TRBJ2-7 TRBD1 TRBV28 TGTGCCAGCCAAGGGGGCGGATCCTACGAGCAGTACTTC CASQGGGSYEQYF
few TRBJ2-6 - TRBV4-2 TGTGCCAGCAGCACACCGGGTCGTGAGGCGGCTGGGGCCAACGTCCTGACTTTC CASSTPGREAAGANVLTF
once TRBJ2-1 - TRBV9 TGTGCCAGCAGCGTAGGGGGGCGGGACCGAGGCAATGAGCAGTTCTTC CASSVGGRDRGNEQFF
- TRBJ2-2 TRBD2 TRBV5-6 TGTGCCAGCAGCTTGATTAAGCGGGAGAGGGGCACCGGGGAGCTGTTTTTT CASSLIKRERGTGELFF
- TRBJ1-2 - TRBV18 TGTGCCAGCTCACCGGAGAACTATGGCTACACCTTC CASSPENYGYTF
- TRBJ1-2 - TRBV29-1 TGCAGCGTCGGAACAGCTAACTATGGCTACACCTTC CSVGTANYGYTF
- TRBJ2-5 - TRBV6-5 TGTGCCAGCAGTTACTCATCTAGGGGCCGGGAGACCCAGTACTTC CASSYSSRGRETQYF
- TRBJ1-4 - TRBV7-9 TGTGCCAGCAGCTTAGCGGGTGGGGTAAGGAGACTGTTTTTT CASSLAGGVRRLFF
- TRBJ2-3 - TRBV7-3 TGTGCCAGCGGGACTAGCACAGATACGCAGTATTTT CASGTSTDTQYF
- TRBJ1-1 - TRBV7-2 TGTGCCAGCAGCTTAGGGCTGGGGTCCAGAGGAAACACTGAAGCTTTCTTT CASSLGLGSRGNTEAFF
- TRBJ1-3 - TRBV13 TGCGCCAGCAGCTTAGGCCCGGCAGGCGCCGGAAACACCATATATTTT CASSLGPAGAGNTIYF
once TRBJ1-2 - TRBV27 TGTGCCAGCAGTCCTGACCGACAGCGGGCTAGCTATGGCTACACCTTC CASSPDRQRASYGYTF
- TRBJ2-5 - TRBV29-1 TGCAGCGTCAACCGCGCTGGGGTACTAGAGACCCAGTACTTC CSVNRAGVLETQYF
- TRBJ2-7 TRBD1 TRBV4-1 TGCGCCAGCAGCTGGGACAGGGGAAGGGAGCAGTACTTC CASSWDRGREQYF
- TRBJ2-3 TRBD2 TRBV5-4 TGTGCCAGCAGCGGGCTAGCGGTAACAGATACGCAGTATTTT CASSGLAVTDTQYF
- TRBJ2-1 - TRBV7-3 TGTGCCAGCAGTTCCACGGGGGAGGTGGCTGAGCAGTTCTTC CASSSTGEVAEQFF
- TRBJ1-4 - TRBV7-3 TGTGCCAGCAGCCTCCTTGGGGGGTTTAATGAAAAACTGTTTTTT CASSLLGGFNEKLFF